These 30 T cell receptor beta chains originate from one sample sequenced in a study of graft-versus-host responses after intestinal transplantation (dated by TCRdb to about 2021). The library was made by the immunoSEQ multiplex PCR assay. Not all clones reach the TCRdb copy of this immuneACCESS table, which keeps in-frame sequences only. Checked studies attribute under half of the gap to unresolved V genes and leave the rest unexplained. This sample has about 86,000 clones in its table, and approximately 90% of those were observed once. Under 0.3% of the sample lies in the top ten. No antigens are known for them. Taken with the paper, the label for time point translates to: cells obtained before transplantation from donor or recipient. Here the sequenced sample was unstimulated CD4+ T cells sorted from spleen or lymph node cells, taken before transplant. The origin of the receptors is a human donor who was the organ donor for an intestinal transplant.

The chain carries TRBV21-1 and TRBJ2-3; the table's TRBD2 call for D was not verified on the DNA. TRBV21-1 is a listed pseudogene. The CDR3 sequence is 12 residues long. The CDR3 DNA sequence: TGTGCCAGCAGCAAATACACAGATACGCAGTATTTT. Translating it yields CASSKYTDTQYF.

The chain recombines TRBV5-1 with TRBJ2-7; TRBD1 aligns across 7 bases. Germline CDR1 reads SGHRS; CDR2 reads YFSETQ. There are 15 residues in the CDR3. The V segment lost 0 bases and the J segment 1 base; nucleotides outside the gene matches: 4. CDR3 sequence reads: CASSLDPQGSYEQYF. CDR3 in DNA: TGCGCCAGCAGCTTGGATCCACAGGGGTCCTACGAGCAGTACTTC.

This clone was picked up one time. This chain connects TRBV2 to TRBJ2-3; the D is unclear. The V end lost 5 bases, the J end lost 0 bases, and 12 bases lay between the germline ends. The length of the CDR3 is 15 residues. Germline V CDR1 and CDR2: SNHLY, FYNNEI. The CDR3 reads CASSTERASTDTQYF. CDR3 bases: TGTGCCAGCAGTACCGAACGAGCTAGCACAGATACGCAGTATTTT. Filled out from reference TRBV2 and TRBJ2-3, the complete variable domain reads EPEVTQTPSHQVTQMGQEVILRCVPISNHLYFYWYRQILGQKVEFLVSFYNNEISEKSEIFDDQFSVERPDGSNFTLKIRSTKLEDSAMYFCASSTERASTDTQYFGPGTRLTVL.

This chain joins TRBV15 and TRBJ1-1; tentative D call: TRBD1 (6 bases). Germline loops: CDR1 LNHNV, CDR2 YYDKDF (reference sequence). The CDR3 is 15 amino acids. V was clipped by 5 bases and J by 1 base, with 14 bases between them. The CDR3 nucleotides read TGTGCCACCAGCCACCACAGGGTGGGGAACACTGAAGCTTTCTTT. Protein sequence: CATSHHRVGNTEAFF.

This rearrangement joins TRBV6-1 to TRBJ1-4; TRBD1 is a possible D gene (5 bases). The germline V gene has CDR1 MNHNS and CDR2 SASEGT. Trimming removed 10 bases at V and 5 bases at J, with 17 bases between. The CDR3 has 14 residues. CDR3 DNA sequence: TGTGCCATAACGGGGGACCGGTCAAATGAAAAACTGTTTTTT. This translates into CAITGDRSNEKLFF.

This chain uses TRBV9 with TRBJ2-3; a weak D match, TRBD1 (6 bases). V was trimmed by 0 bases and J by 3 bases, leaving 11 bases between them. The CDR3 consists of 15 residues. Germline V gives CDR1 SGDLS, CDR2 YYNGEE. The CDR3 protein is CASSVAWTETDTQYF. In DNA, the CDR3 is TGTGCCAGCAGCGTAGCTTGGACAGAGACAGATACGCAGTATTTT. Using reference TRBV9 and TRBJ2-3 for the parts outside the CDR3, the full variable domain is DSGVTQTPKHLITATGQRVTLRCSPRSGDLSVYWYQQSLDQGLQFLIQYYNGEERAKGNILERFSAQQFPDLHSELNLSSLELGDSALYFCASSVAWTETDTQYFGPGTRLTVL.

CDR3 in DNA: TGTGCCAGCAGAAGACAGAACTATGGCTACACCTTC. Amino acids: CASRRQNYGYTF. This rearrangement joins TRBV6-1 to TRBJ1-2; TRBD1 might be the D (5 bases). Germline assignment: CDR1 MNHNS and CDR2 SASEGT. The V and J ends lost 6 bases and 2 bases respectively, with 7 bases between them. This CDR3 spans 12 amino acids.

The chain uses TRBV21-1 and TRBJ2-3; TRBD1 is the table's D call, not checked against the DNA. TRBV21-1 is shown as a pseudogene. This CDR3 contains 13 residues. As DNA, the CDR3 is TGTGCCAGCAGCAAAGAGGGGCCGGATACGCAGTATTTT. This codes for CASSKEGPDTQYF.

The chain employs TRBV2 and TRBJ2-1, with 7 bases identical to TRBD2. The CDR3 sequence is 15 residues long. CDR1 is SNHLY and CDR2 is FYNNEI in the germline V gene. V shed 7 bases and J 4 bases; nucleotides not matched to a gene: 10. CDR3 DNA sequence: TGTGCCAGCACCAAAAGCGGGACTACTTACAATGAGCAGTTCTTC. This translates into CASTKSGTTYNEQFF.

In this sample, this clone turned up once. This chain joins TRBV19 and TRBJ2-7; D is ambiguous. V lost 2 bases and J lost 2, with 7 bases in between. The CDR3 contains 13 residues. Germline CDR1 LNHDA, CDR2 SQIVND (reference sequence). CDR3 amino acids: CASSISRAYEQYF. The CDR3 DNA follows: TGTGCCAGTAGTATAAGTAGAGCCTACGAGCAGTACTTC. Together with reference TRBV19 and TRBJ2-7, the CDR3 gives the full variable domain: DGGITQSPKYLFRKEGQNVTLSCEQNLNHDAMYWYRQDPGQGLRLIYYSQIVNDFQKGDIAEGYSVSREKKESFPLTVTSAQKNPTAFYLCASSISRAYEQYFGPGTRLTVT.

This chain connects TRBV27 to TRBJ1-2; D possibly corresponds to TRBD1 (5 bases). CDR1 and CDR2 from the germline V gene are MNHEY and SMNVEV (reference sequence). This CDR3 has 13 residues. The V end was cut by 7 bases, the J end by 4 bases, with 13 bases between. The CDR3, as DNA: TGTGCCAGCACCCCAGACAGTCGCTATGGCTACACCTTC. This gives the protein CASTPDSRYGYTF.

The CDR3 DNA is TGTGCCAGCAGCCAATCCGCGGGGGGCCTTAATAACTATGGCTACACCTTC. Its translation is CASSQSAGGLNNYGYTF. V usage is TRBV16 and J usage is TRBJ1-2; a possible D gene is TRBD1 (6 bases). CDR3 length: 17 amino acids. Germline CDR1 and CDR2: KGHSY and FQNENV. V lost 0 bases to trimming and J lost 1 base, with 15 bases between them.

This clone was counted only a few times. The chain employs TRBV2 and TRBJ2-3; D possibly corresponds to TRBD1 (5 bases). CDR3 size: 12 residues. Germline V CDR1 and CDR2: SNHLY, FYNNEI. V was cut by 6 bases and J by 2 bases, with 6 bases left in between. CDR3 DNA: TGTGCCAGCAGAGGGGACACAGATACGCAGTATTTT. Amino acid sequence: CASRGDTDTQYF.

V and J are TRBV7-8 and TRBJ2-2, with a possible D match to TRBD2 (6 bases). Germline values: CDR1 SGHVS, CDR2 FQNEAQ. V was trimmed by 5 bases and J by 3 bases, leaving 13 bases between them. CDR3 length equals 15 residues. CDR3 in amino acids: CASSPRGGDTGELFF. The CDR3 nucleotides read TGTGCCAGCAGCCCACGAGGAGGGGACACCGGGGAGCTGTTTTTT.

The V gene is TRBV6-6, the J gene TRBJ1-1; 7 bases are shared with TRBD1. Germline CDR1 reads MNHNY; CDR2 reads SVGAGI (reference sequence). CDR3 length: 13 residues. The ends lost 6 bases at V and 3 bases at J; junction bases unmatched: 4. The CDR3 DNA sequence: TGTGCCAGCAGGGACGGGACAGACACTGAAGCTTTCTTT. It specifies CASRDGTDTEAFF.

This chain uses TRBV4-2 with TRBJ2-3; D is perhaps TRBD1 (6 bases). Germline V gene data show CDR1 as LGHNA and CDR2 as YNFKEQ. CDR3 length: 17 residues. V dropped 2 bases and J dropped 2 bases, with 17 bases sitting between them. The CDR3 sequence: CASSQWWKQGATDTQYF. The CDR3 DNA follows: TGTGCCAGCAGCCAATGGTGGAAACAGGGAGCCACAGATACGCAGTATTTT.

The CDR3 DNA is TGTGCCAGCAGCCGGATGGGGACAGACTACGAGCAGTACTTC. Protein product: CASSRMGTDYEQYF. The rearrangement uses TRBV5-4 and TRBJ2-7, with TRBD1 matching over 7 bases. V dropped 4 bases and J dropped 3; count of bases not matched to a gene: 7. Germline values: CDR1 SGHNT, CDR2 YYREEE (reference sequence). This CDR3 contains 14 residues.

J is TRBJ2-3 and V is TRBV2; the match to TRBD2 covers 8 bases. Germline CDR1 and CDR2: SNHLY and FYNNEI. CDR3 length: 15 amino acids. With 4 bases clipped from V and 6 bases from J, the junction kept 9 bases outside the gene matches. For the CDR3, the DNA is TGTGCCAGCAGTGTAGACCCGTCGGGGGGGGATACGCAGTATTTT. Protein: CASSVDPSGGDTQYF.

The chain combines TRBV19 with TRBJ1-3; weak D call: TRBD1 (6 bases). The CDR3 covers 14 residues. Trimming took off 7 bases at V and 0 bases at J, with 10 bases between the two ends. The V gene's germline CDR1 is LNHDA and CDR2 SQIVND (reference sequence). DNA of the CDR3: TGTGCCAGTACGTCAGGGGTCTCTGGAAACACCATATATTTT. It codes for CASTSGVSGNTIYF. The full variable domain, in which reference TRBV19 and TRBJ1-3 provide the parts outside the CDR3, is DGGITQSPKYLFRKEGQNVTLSCEQNLNHDAMYWYRQDPGQGLRLIYYSQIVNDFQKGDIAEGYSVSREKKESFPLTVTSAQKNPTAFYLCASTSGVSGNTIYFGEGSWLTVV.

The chain couples TRBV11-2 to TRBJ1-4; D unclear. CDR1 is SGHAT, CDR2 FQNNGV, per germline. Trimming pared 5 bases from V and 8 bases from J, leaving 12 bases between. CDR3 length: 13 amino acids. The CDR3 DNA reads TGTGCCAGCAGCCAAGGGAGGGTCGAAAAACTGTTTTTT. The encoded protein is CASSQGRVEKLFF.

CDR3 in DNA: TGTGCCAGCAGCTTAGGGGCGGGGCCCGGCACAGATACGCAGTATTTT. This encodes CASSLGAGPGTDTQYF. V usage is TRBV7-2 and J usage is TRBJ2-3; the D gene is possibly TRBD2 (6 bases). The CDR3 covers 16 residues. V was pared by 1 base and J by 1 base, with 12 bases between. Germline V CDR1 and CDR2: SGHTA, FQGNSA.

This clone was counted between two and nine times. The chain links TRBV5-6 to TRBJ1-6; D remains unclear. With 1 base removed from V and 9 bases from J, the gap between germline ends came to 5 bases. Germline assignment: CDR1 SGHDT and CDR2 YYEEEE. The CDR3 is 12 amino acids. CDR3 DNA sequence: TGTGCCAGCAGCTTGTCGGGTTCACCCCTCCACTTT. Its protein is CASSLSGSPLHF.

CDR3 region: CASSTRGRKPQHF. DNA for the CDR3: TGTGCCAGCAGTACCCGGGGGAGGAAGCCCCAGCATTTT. The chain employs TRBV27 and TRBJ1-5, with a weak D call TRBD1 (5 bases). Trimming took 5 bases from V and 8 from J, leaving 13 bases between them. CDR3 length: 13 amino acids. Germline CDR1 reads MNHEY; CDR2 reads SMNVEV (reference sequence).

The chain links TRBV5-5 to TRBJ1-2; D might be TRBD1 (6 bases). This CDR3 spans 13 amino acids. The V end was cut by 4 bases, the J end by 5 bases, with 12 bases between. In germline, CDR1 is SGHKS, CDR2 YYEKEE (reference sequence). The CDR3 is CASSPGQLYGYTF. The CDR3 DNA is TGTGCCAGCAGCCCCGGACAGCTTTATGGCTACACCTTC.

The V and J genes are TRBV19 and TRBJ1-1, with D maybe TRBD1 (5 bases). This CDR3 region has 15 residues. Trimming stripped 9 bases from V and 3 bases from J, with 20 bases between. CDR1 and CDR2 (germline): LNHDA, SQIVND (reference sequence). CDR3 nucleotides: TGTGCCAGCAGCGGGACCGGGACGGGGGACACTGAAGCTTTCTTT. The encoded protein is CASSGTGTGDTEAFF. Full variable domain (missing parts from reference TRBV19 and TRBJ1-1): DGGITQSPKYLFRKEGQNVTLSCEQNLNHDAMYWYRQDPGQGLRLIYYSQIVNDFQKGDIAEGYSVSREKKESFPLTVTSAQKNPTAFYLCASSGTGTGDTEAFFGQGTRLTVV.

This chain links TRBV11-2 with TRBJ2-1, with 11 nucleotides matching TRBD2. Losses at the gene ends were 5 bases for V and 8 bases for J; bases not matched to a gene: 14. The CDR3 length is 17 residues. From germline, CDR1 is SGHAT and CDR2 FQNNGV. The CDR3 is CASSEPGLADFRYEQFF. The CDR3 DNA reads TGTGCCAGCAGCGAGCCGGGACTAGCGGATTTTAGGTATGAGCAGTTCTTC.

This chain connects TRBV11-2 to TRBJ2-7; 11 nucleotides align to TRBD2. V shed 0 bases and J 3 bases; nucleotides not matched to a gene: 16. The CDR3 has 20 amino acids. Germline V gene sequence: CDR1 SGHAT, CDR2 FQNNGV. The CDR3 is CASSLDLPRSQTSGVYEQYF. For the CDR3, the DNA is TGTGCCAGCAGCTTAGATCTTCCCAGGTCCCAGACTAGCGGGGTCTACGAGCAGTACTTC.

This chain joins TRBV5-6 and TRBJ2-1; unclear D gene. V gave up 0 bases and J gave up 4 bases, with 20 bases separating them. The germline CDR1 and CDR2 sequences are SGHDT and YYEEEE. The CDR3 runs 18 residues. This CDR3 reads CASSLVAPRKPLYNEQFF. CDR3 coding DNA: TGTGCCAGCAGCTTGGTTGCCCCCCGCAAGCCGTTATACAATGAGCAGTTCTTC.

The CDR3 DNA follows: TGTGCCAGTAGTACCGGGGTCCCAGATACGCAGTATTTT. This codes for CASSTGVPDTQYF. The chain uses TRBV19 and TRBJ2-3, with D perhaps TRBD2 (5 bases). Germline CDR1 LNHDA, CDR2 SQIVND (reference sequence). This CDR3 region has 13 residues. Trimming left V 4 bases short and J 4 bases short, with 9 bases between.

This sequence joins TRBV7-7 and TRBJ2-2; 8 bases are shared with TRBD2. Germline CDR1 is SSHAT and CDR2 is FNYEAQ (reference sequence). The CDR3 totals 13 residues. V dropped 10 bases and J dropped 6; count of bases not matched to a gene: 7. In nucleotides, the CDR3 is TGTGCCATAGCGGGGTCCGGGGCCGGGGAGCTGTTTTTT. Translated: CAIAGSGAGELFF. Full variable domain (remainder filled in from reference TRBV7-7 and TRBJ2-2): GAGVSQSPRYKVTKRGQDVTLRCDPISSHATLYWYQQALGQGPEFLTYFNYEAQPDKSGLPSDRFSAERPEGSISTLTIQRTEQRDSAMYRCAIAGSGAGELFFGEGSRLTVL.